This T cell receptor (beta chain) was sequenced during a study of blood T cells in healthy people across ages. From germline, CDR1 is GTSNPN and CDR2 SVGIG (reference sequence). CDR3 length: 14 amino acids. V shed 3 bases and J shed 8 bases, with 16 bases lying between them. Through a sample-barcoded 5' primer and a J-beta primer mix, a second PCR was run for roughly 6 to 11 cycles. MiXCR, applied by TCRdb to the 5' RACE reads, yields one record per CDR3 protein. Of around 1.5 million distinct CDR3 sequences listed, 30% to 35% are singletons. The sequence was collected from a woman in her thirties in good health. Specimen: blood. This sequence joins TRBV30 and TRBJ1-4, with D maybe TRBD1 (6 bases). Written as DNA, the CDR3 is TGTGCCTGGAGATCACAGGGCGGTTTGGAAAAACTGTTTTTT. Its translation: CAWRSQGGLEKLFF.